This T cell receptor (beta chain) stems from a study of blood T cell repertoires in COVID-19. The wider study: Samples came from the United States, Italy and Spain, spanning acute and convalescent COVID-19. T cells, B-cell-depleted T cells, or PBMCs supplied cDNA or gDNA.

In germline, CDR1 is SGHNT, CDR2 YENEEA. Trimming took 4 bases from V and 3 from J, leaving 10 bases between them. The CDR3 contains 13 residues. As processed by the authors: Using reference gene primer amplification, nucleated cell counts were estimated. Sequencing used immunoSEQ multiplex PCR; TCRdb keeps in-frame clones, though not all of them. The V and J calls and clone size are taken from that table; D and trimming were inferred from the DNA. The table records about 220,000 clones, approximately 86% of them present only once. This sequence originates from a woman aged 80 or over with acute or convalescent COVID-19. The chain has TRBV11-3 and TRBJ2-7; D is possibly TRBD1 (6 bases). The material sequenced was peripheral blood. CDR3: CASSSTGYYEQYF. Written as DNA, the CDR3 is TGTGCCAGCAGCTCCACAGGGTACTACGAGCAGTACTTC.